The rows below give T cell receptor beta chains drawn from one sample of a study of control samples from healthy donors and cancer patients. The assay was immunoSEQ multiplex PCR, and TCRdb's table has in-frame clones only and misses some. Here the sample spans some 22,000 clones, under 90% being singletons. The sequenced sample was PBMCs. These receptors were collected from a man in his sixties with colorectal cancer. The CDR3 runs from the conserved cysteine through the conserved F or W. D genes are given only for firm matches. The size entry is marked missing in some rows and otherwise reads once, few, many or a size class.

D,V,size,J,DNA,CDR3
TRBD2,TRBV6-2/TRBV6-3,NA,TRBJ2-2,TGTGCCAGCAGTGCGACTAGCGGGTGGGCCGGGGAGCTGTTTTTT,CASSATSGWAGELFF
NA,TRBV9,once,TRBJ2-5,TGTGCCAGCAGCGTAGGCCAAGAGACCCAGTACTTC,CASSVGQETQYF
TRBD1,TRBV4-3,NA,TRBJ1-2,TGCGCCAGCAGCCAAGCCGGGACAGGGGAAGCTAACTATGGCTACACCTTC,CASSQAGTGEANYGYTF
NA,TRBV6-5,NA,TRBJ1-2,TGTGCCAGCGTTGGAACCCTTAACTATGGCTACACCTTC,CASVGTLNYGYTF
NA,TRBV6-5,NA,TRBJ1-3,TGTGCCAGTGGGTTTGGCACCATATATTTT,CASGFGTIYF
TRBD1,TRBV5-1,NA,TRBJ2-7,TGCGCCAGCAGCCCCACCGGGACAGGGAGTTCGTACGAGCAGTACTTC,CASSPTGTGSSYEQYF
TRBD1,TRBV10-3,NA,TRBJ1-2,TGTGCCATCAGCTGGACAGGCTATGGCTACACCTTC,CAISWTGYGYTF
NA,TRBV6-5,NA,TRBJ1-1,TGTGCCAGCAGTTCCGATGGGACGGCGACTGAAGCTTTCTTT,CASSSDGTATEAFF
NA,TRBV6-4,NA,TRBJ1-2,TGTGCCAGCAGTGACTCAGGCACAGTTAACTATGGCTACACCTTC,CASSDSGTVNYGYTF
NA,TRBV6-5,once,TRBJ1-6,TGTGCCAGCAGCCGAAATACAGGGAGCACTTCACCCCTCCACTTT,CASSRNTGSTSPLHF
TRBD2,TRBV4-1,NA,TRBJ2-1,TGCGCCAGCAGCCAGGCCGGGACTAGCTTCAATGAGCAGTTCTTC,CASSQAGTSFNEQFF
NA,TRBV6-1,NA,TRBJ1-2,TGTGCCAGCAGTGAATGGGTAGGGGAGAACTATGGCTACACCTTC,CASSEWVGENYGYTF
TRBD2,TRBV10-3,NA,TRBJ2-3,TGTGCCATCAGTGTATCGAGCGGGGGGTCGGGAGATACGCAGTATTTT,CAISVSSGGSGDTQYF
NA,TRBV27,few,TRBJ1-1,TGTGCCAGCAGTTTTGGTAGGGACACTGAAGCTTTCTTT,CASSFGRDTEAFF
NA,TRBV7-8,NA,TRBJ2-2,TGTGCCAGCAGCTTAGCCCTAACCTTATGGGGGAACACCGGGGAGCTGTTTTTT,CASSLALTLWGNTGELFF
NA,TRBV2,NA,TRBJ1-2,TGTGCCAGCAGTGAACTCCTGGATGGCTACACCTTC,CASSELLDGYTF
TRBD1,TRBV4-2,NA,TRBJ1-5,TGTGCCAGCAGCCTCAGCTCCCGCACAGGGGGCAATCAGCCCCAGCATTTT,CASSLSSRTGGNQPQHF
NA,TRBV21-1,NA,TRBJ2-3,TGTGCCAGCAGCAAAGGGGGGACTAGCGGGTACACAGATACGCAGTATTTT,CASSKGGTSGYTDTQYF
NA,TRBV4-1,NA,TRBJ1-2,TGCGCCAGCAGCCAAGATTCAAGGGGTTCTGGCTACACCTTC,CASSQDSRGSGYTF
TRBD1,TRBV18,NA,TRBJ1-2,TGTGCCAGCTCCGCCGGGACAGGGTTCTATGGCTACACCTTC,CASSAGTGFYGYTF
TRBD2,TRBV4-2,NA,TRBJ2-3,TGTGCCAGCAGCCAATCGCTAGCGGGGGGCACAGATACGCAGTATTTT,CASSQSLAGGTDTQYF
NA,TRBV11-2,few,TRBJ1-4,TGTGCCACCCACGGAGAATCTAATGAAAAACTGTTTTTT,CATHGESNEKLFF
NA,TRBV11-2,NA,TRBJ1-1,TGTGCCAGCAGCCCCTGGGCGTCTGAAGCTTTCTTT,CASSPWASEAFF
NA,TRBV6-2/TRBV6-3,NA,TRBJ2-2,TGTGCCAGCAGCCCTTTACGTGGGGATTGGGGGCGCGGCACCGGGGAGCTGTTTTTT,CASSPLRGDWGRGTGELFF
NA,TRBV6-5,NA,TRBJ2-7,TGTGCCAGCAGTTACTCGGGGGTTGGAAACCTCCGCGAGCAGTACTTC,CASSYSGVGNLREQYF
NA,TRBV7-8,NA,TRBJ2-7,TGTGCCAGCAGCTTACTTGGGAACGGTTACGAGCAGTACTTC,CASSLLGNGYEQYF
NA,TRBV6-2/TRBV6-3,NA,TRBJ2-1,TGTGCCAGCAGTTACTCTCTATACTCTGAGCAGTTCTTC,CASSYSLYSEQFF
NA,TRBV6-5,NA,TRBJ1-2,TGTGCCAGCAGGGGGGACCCGATTCGAGGCTACACCTTC,CASRGDPIRGYTF
NA,TRBV7-8,NA,TRBJ1-5,TGTGCCAGCAGCTTAGGATTGGGTAAACGAGCAAAACAGCCCCAGCATTTT,CASSLGLGKRAKQPQHF
NA,TRBV6-5,NA,TRBJ1-2,TGTGCCAGCAGTAAAACAGGAATACCAGACTATGGCTACACCTTC,CASSKTGIPDYGYTF
NA,TRBV27,NA,TRBJ1-2,TGTGCCAGCAGTTTATCGGGTGGAGGCTATGGCTACACCTTC,CASSLSGGGYGYTF
NA,TRBV10-3,once,TRBJ1-5,TGTGCCACCGGACAGTTCAATCAGCCCCAGCATTTT,CATGQFNQPQHF
NA,TRBV18,few,TRBJ1-3,TGTGCCAGCTCACCAAACCAGGGCTCTGGAAACACCATATATTTT,CASSPNQGSGNTIYF
NA,TRBV18,few,TRBJ2-7,TGTGCCAGCTCACCGGTGGCGACCTCCTACGAGCAGTACTTC,CASSPVATSYEQYF
NA,TRBV2,NA,TRBJ1-1,TGTGCCAGCAGGGCCGGGGTAGCTTTCTTT,CASRAGVAFF
NA,TRBV6-1,NA,TRBJ1-2,TGTGCCAGCAGTGAGTTCTTGGGACTCGGGTTAGATGGCTACACCTTC,CASSEFLGLGLDGYTF
NA,TRBV2,NA,TRBJ1-1,TGTGCCACCGTTCTAGGGCGGAACACTGAAGCTTTCTTT,CATVLGRNTEAFF
NA,TRBV6-2/TRBV6-3,NA,TRBJ1-5,TGTGCCAGCAGTTACTCGGGGGGGGGACAGCCCCAGCATTTT,CASSYSGGGQPQHF
NA,TRBV19,NA,TRBJ1-1,TGTGCCAGTACCGCTCTTTGGAACACTGAAGCTTTCTTT,CASTALWNTEAFF
NA,TRBV2,NA,TRBJ1-5,TGTGCCAGCAGTGAAGGACGATATAGCAATCAGCCCCAGCATTTT,CASSEGRYSNQPQHF
NA,TRBV10-3,NA,TRBJ2-5,TGTGCCATCAGTGAGTCCCCGGGGCACGCGGGGGAGACCCAGTACTTC,CAISESPGHAGETQYF
NA,TRBV19,NA,TRBJ1-5,TGTGCCAGTACCCCCAACGGGGGCTCATATCAGCCCCAGCATTTT,CASTPNGGSYQPQHF
NA,TRBV11-2,NA,TRBJ1-1,TGTGCCAGCAGCTCGGGGACTTACACTGAAGCTTTCTTT,CASSSGTYTEAFF
TRBD2,TRBV6-2/TRBV6-3,once,TRBJ2-1,TGTGCCAGCAGTAGACTAGCGGGGGGGCCATTGGAGAATGAGCAGTTCTTC,CASSRLAGGPLENEQFF
NA,TRBV20-1,NA,TRBJ2-2,TGCAGTGCTAGTCGGCAGGGTTTCGGGGAGCTGTTTTTT,CSASRQGFGELFF
NA,TRBV14,NA,TRBJ2-7,TGTGCCAGCAGCCGGGTGAAATGGGGAAGGGAGCAGTACTTC,CASSRVKWGREQYF
NA,TRBV11-2,NA,TRBJ2-2,TGTGCCAGCTCCGCCGGGGACGCGAACACCGGGGAGCTGTTTTTT,CASSAGDANTGELFF
NA,TRBV7-2,NA,TRBJ1-2,TGTGCCAGCAGCTTAGGAGATAACTCTTTCTATGGCTACACCTTC,CASSLGDNSFYGYTF